This TCR beta chain came from a study of siplizumab effects on memory and regulatory T cells. Assay: immunoSEQ multiplex PCR; the TCRdb copy retains only in-frame clones and omits some. Of tens of thousands of clones listed, more than 85% are singletons. The germline CDR1 and CDR2 sequences are MNHEY and SVGAGI. Trimming took 0 bases from V and 4 from J, leaving 9 bases between them. The length of the CDR3 is 15 residues. The rearrangement uses TRBV6-5 and TRBJ2-2; a weak D match, TRBD1 (5 bases). The source is a human donor in good health. Sequencing was carried out using CD8+ T cells sorted from blood. CDR3 sequence: CASSYSAGPTGELFF. CDR3 nucleotide sequence: TGTGCCAGCAGTTACTCCGCAGGGCCCACCGGGGAGCTGTTTTTT.